What follows are 28 T cell receptor beta chains derived from one specimen sequenced in a study of Graves' ophthalmopathy and Graves' hyperthyroidism. Amplification from RNA transcripts yielded the TCR beta CDR3 regions. First-round RT-PCR employed HTBI primers, with a second-round multiplex PCR after it. Using its own MiXCR run on the multiplex PCR reads, TCRdb lists one record per CDR3 protein. The sample includes under 800,000 distinct CDR3 sequences, 20% to 25% seen only once; the top ten take about 6.6%. Sequenced material: peripheral blood. All receptors come from a woman younger than 35 with stable Graves' hyperthyroidism. Some clones in this sample may be carry-over from other donors' samples.

The chain carries TRBV20-1 and TRBJ1-5; D gene ambiguous. CDR3 length: 14 residues. V was cut by 0 bases and J by 0 bases, with 6 bases left in between. From germline, CDR1 is DFQATT and CDR2 SNEGSKA (reference sequence). CDR3 residues: CSARDTYSNQPQHF. The CDR3, as DNA: TGCAGTGCTAGAGACACCTATAGCAATCAGCCCCAGCATTTT.

This clonotype was counted only a few times. This chain joins TRBV30 and TRBJ2-5; 7 bases match TRBD1. Germline values: CDR1 GTSNPN, CDR2 SVGIG (reference sequence). V lost 8 bases to trimming and J lost 4 bases; unmatched junction nucleotides: 10. This CDR3 is 13 amino acids long. CDR3 loop: CARTDRAGETQYF. CDR3 sequence (DNA): TGTGCCCGAACCGACAGGGCTGGAGAGACCCAGTACTTC. The full variable domain, in which reference TRBV30 and TRBJ2-5 provide the parts outside the CDR3, is SQTIHQWPATLVQPVGSPLSLECTVEGTSNPNLYWYRQAAGRGLQLLFYSVGIGQISSEVPQNLSASRPQDRQFILSSKKLLLSDSGFYLCARTDRAGETQYFGPGTRLLVL.

This clonotype was seen at least ten times. The chain has TRBV3-1 and TRBJ1-5, with D uncertain. Germline loops: CDR1 LGHDT, CDR2 YNNKEL (reference sequence). The CDR3 has 14 residues. Trimming took off 1 base at V and 6 bases at J, with 10 bases between the two ends. The CDR3 DNA is TGTGCCAGCAGCCAAGGTGGAAATAGTCAGCCCCAGCATTTT. Residues: CASSQGGNSQPQHF. The whole variable domain, filled in from reference TRBV3-1 and TRBJ1-5, reads DTAVSQTPKYLVTQMGNDKSIKCEQNLGHDTMYWYKQDSKKFLKIMFSYNNKELIINETVPNRFSPKSPDKAHLNLHINSLELGDSAVYFCASSQGGNSQPQHFGDGTRLSIL.

This clonotype was seen a handful of times. This chain uses TRBV12-3 or TRBV12-4 with TRBJ2-7; 8 nucleotides agree with TRBD1. V shed 5 bases and J 6 bases; nucleotides not matched to a gene: 3. This CDR3 contains 12 residues. The CDR3 is CASSHRGVEQYF. The CDR3 region has the DNA TGTGCCAGCAGTCACAGGGGGGTCGAGCAGTACTTC.

In this sample, this clonotype turned up many times. The chain uses TRBV6-6 and TRBJ1-2; D is perhaps TRBD1 (5 bases). Germline CDR1 is MNHNY and CDR2 is SVGAGI (reference sequence). V lost 6 bases and J lost 6, with 14 bases in between. The CDR3 runs 13 residues. CDR3 residues: CASRARGDHGYTF. In nucleotides, the CDR3 is TGTGCCAGCAGAGCTCGGGGGGATCATGGCTACACCTTC.

This clonotype was seen a handful of times. This CDR3 reads CARGDSPLHF. In nucleotides, the CDR3 is TGCGCCCGTGGAGATTCACCCCTCCACTTT. The chain is built from TRBV10-2 and TRBJ1-6; D remains ambiguous. The germline gives CDR1 WSHSY, CDR2 SAAADI. The CDR3 consists of 10 residues. With 11 bases removed from V and 8 bases from J, the gap between germline ends came to 7 bases.

This clonotype was observed a handful of times. The gene calls are TRBV7-2 and TRBJ2-7; D is ambiguous. V gave up 2 bases and J gave up 6 bases, with 8 bases separating them. The CDR3 runs 12 residues. Per germline, CDR1 SGHTA and CDR2 FQGNSA. The chain's CDR3 is CASSLYMSEQYF. The CDR3 coding sequence is TGTGCCAGCAGCTTATATATGAGCGAGCAGTACTTC.

At least ten counts were recorded for this clonotype. The V and J genes are TRBV3-1 and TRBJ1-1; the D is unclear. Trimming removed 4 bases at V and 1 base at J, with 7 bases between. The germline CDR1 and CDR2 sequences are LGHDT and YNNKEL (reference sequence). This CDR3 region has 13 residues. CDR3 region: CASSPTENTEAFF. Written as DNA, the CDR3 is TGTGCCAGCAGCCCGACGGAGAACACTGAAGCTTTCTTT.

This clonotype was counted ten times or more. V gene TRBV6-4 combines with J gene TRBJ2-7, with TRBD1 matching 7 bases. Germline CDR1 is MRHNA and CDR2 is SNTAGT. With V trimmed by 6 bases and J by 2 bases, 16 bases remained unmatched. The CDR3 has 17 amino acids. Here the CDR3 DNA reads TGTGCCAGCAGCGTCTATACCCCGGGACAGCCTACCTACGAGCAGTACTTC. This sequence encodes CASSVYTPGQPTYEQYF.

This clonotype occurred many times. J is TRBJ1-5 and V is TRBV28, with D unresolved. CDR1 is MDHEN, CDR2 SYDVKM, per germline. V lost 4 bases to trimming and J lost 0 bases, with 7 bases between them. This CDR3 has 14 amino acids. The chain's CDR3 is CASSSGRSNQPQHF. The CDR3 DNA reads as TGTGCCAGCAGTTCGGGCCGTAGCAATCAGCCCCAGCATTTT. The variable domain in full, completed from reference TRBV28 and TRBJ1-5, reads DVKVTQSSRYLVKRTGEKVFLECVQDMDHENMFWYRQDPGLGLRLIYFSYDVKMKEKGDIPEGYSVSREKKERFSLILESASTNQTSMYLCASSSGRSNQPQHFGDGTRLSIL.

This clonotype was seen repeatedly, ten times or more. This chain connects TRBV6-5 to TRBJ2-7; D possibly uses TRBD1 or TRBD2 (5 bases each). This CDR3 region has 12 residues. V lost 10 bases and J 3 bases, leaving 13 bases between the germline ends. Germline-derived CDR1 and CDR2 are MNHEY and SVGAGI. The CDR3 reads CATAWDGYEQYF. The CDR3 DNA reads TGTGCCACCGCGTGGGACGGCTACGAGCAGTACTTC.

This clonotype was recorded at least ten times. This chain links TRBV7-8 with TRBJ1-1; D unresolved. Trimming took 2 bases from V and 0 from J, leaving 10 bases between them. CDR3 length: 15 amino acids. From germline, CDR1 is SGHVS and CDR2 FQNEAQ. The CDR3 region has the DNA TGTGCCAGCAGCTTACGAGGAGGGCTGAACACTGAAGCTTTCTTT. This translates into CASSLRGGLNTEAFF.

This clonotype was found many times. V is TRBV12-5 and J is TRBJ1-3; weak D call: TRBD1 (5 bases). The CDR3 runs 15 residues. Germline CDR1 LGHNT, CDR2 FRNRAP. Trimming took 4 bases from V and 0 from J, leaving 10 bases between them. CDR3 in DNA: TGTGCTAGTGGTTCTCAGACAGCCTCTGGAAACACCATATATTTT. Translating gives CASGSQTASGNTIYF.

This clonotype was counted ten times or more. The chain is built from TRBV6-1 and TRBJ2-2; TRBD1 matches at 9 bases. Unmatched junction bases numbered 18, after V lost 8 bases and J lost 11 bases. The CDR3 loop spans 16 amino acids. The V gene's germline CDR1 is MNHNS and CDR2 SASEGT. DNA of the CDR3: TGTGCCAGCTCCGGACAGGGGAATACGGACCAAAAAGAGCTGTTTTTT. Translation: CASSGQGNTDQKELFF.

This clonotype showed up many times. The genes are TRBV28 and TRBJ1-2; D is unresolved. V lost 2 bases, J lost 3 bases, and 10 bases lay in between. There are 14 residues in the CDR3. Germline CDR1 is MDHEN and CDR2 is SYDVKM. The CDR3 nucleotides are TGTGCCAGCAGTTTAGTTGGGCAGGACTATGGCTACACCTTC. Translated: CASSLVGQDYGYTF.

This chain joins TRBV20-1 and TRBJ1-2; D not certain. The germline CDR1 and CDR2 sequences are DFQATT and SNEGSKA (reference sequence). V shed 0 bases and J shed 4 bases, with 9 bases lying between them. This CDR3 spans 13 amino acids. The CDR3 DNA follows: TGCAGTGCTAGAGAGACCTTCGCCTATGGCTACACCTTC. Amino acids: CSARETFAYGYTF.

The sample holds a few counts of this clonotype. The chain links TRBV12-3 or TRBV12-4 to TRBJ2-5; tentatively, D is TRBD2 (6 bases). Trimming left V 4 bases short and J 4 bases short, with 10 bases between. The CDR3 spans 13 residues. For the CDR3, the DNA is TGTGCCAGCAGTTACGGGACTCTAGAGACCCAGTACTTC. It encodes CASSYGTLETQYF.

The sample holds a few counts of this clonotype. A much larger clone sits a single nucleotide away, making a read error possible. The chain recombines TRBV20-1 with TRBJ1-3; D is ambiguous. The germline V and J ends were trimmed by 4 bases and 14 bases, with 15 bases remaining between them. The CDR3 has 11 amino acids. Germline CDR1 DFQATT, CDR2 SNEGSKA (reference sequence). CDR3 nucleotide sequence: TGCAGTGCTACTAAACGGGGTACCGTATATTTT. This translates into CSATKRGTVYF.

J is TRBJ1-6 and V is TRBV28; no clear D. V was shortened by 2 bases and J by 0 bases, with 11 bases between the two germline ends. The CDR3 spans 17 residues. From germline, CDR1 is MDHEN and CDR2 SYDVKM. The CDR3 DNA is TGTGCCAGCAGTTTACCTGGTTTGGGCTCCTATAATTCACCCCTCCACTTT. Translating gives CASSLPGLGSYNSPLHF.

This clonotype was seen repeatedly, ten times or more. This rearrangement joins TRBV7-2 to TRBJ1-1; D is ambiguous. This CDR3 spans 15 amino acids. V was shortened by 4 bases and J by 4 bases, with 16 bases between the two germline ends. Germline V gives CDR1 SGHTA, CDR2 FQGNSA. CDR3 nucleotide sequence: TGTGCCAGCAGCTCCAGATCAATAGGAGGCACTGAAGCTTTCTTT. Translating it yields CASSSRSIGGTEAFF.

In the case of this clonotype: A much larger clone differs by one base, so this may be a read error. The chain links TRBV13 to TRBJ2-5; the D is unclear. This CDR3 has 16 amino acids. Per the germline V gene, CDR1 is PRHDT and CDR2 is FYEKMQ (reference sequence). This CDR3 reads CASTPVRGPDQETQDF. CDR3 bases: TGTGCCAGCACCCCGGTGAGAGGCCCGGACCAAGAGACCCAGGACTTC.

This clonotype was recorded at least ten times. The chain combines TRBV20-1 with TRBJ2-7; D is possibly TRBD2 (7 bases). V was clipped by 5 bases and J by 5 bases, with 19 bases between them. The germline V gene encodes CDR1 DFQATT and CDR2 SNEGSKA (reference sequence). This CDR3 comprises 14 residues. CDR3 protein: CSAPGGAIGHEQYF. The CDR3 coding sequence is TGCAGTGCTCCGGGGGGCGCAATCGGCCACGAGCAGTACTTC.

This clonotype was found a few times. The chain carries TRBV24-1 and TRBJ2-5, with D perhaps TRBD2 (7 bases). Germline CDR1 is KGHDR and CDR2 is SFDVKD. The CDR3 totals 19 residues. The germline V and J ends were trimmed by 1 base and 0 bases, with 20 bases remaining between them. The CDR3: CATSDFPSSAGAHQETQYF. The CDR3 nucleotides are TGTGCCACCAGTGATTTCCCATCCAGTGCGGGGGCGCACCAAGAGACCCAGTACTTC.

CDR3 DNA sequence: TGCGCCAGCAGCGCCGGGGGACTGGGAATTGAAAACATTCAGTACTTC. Translating gives CASSAGGLGIENIQYF. V and J are TRBV4-1 and TRBJ2-4; the D gene is possibly TRBD2 (6 bases). This CDR3 has 16 residues. Germline V lookup: CDR1 MGHRA, CDR2 YSYEKL. V was cut by 5 bases and J by 5 bases, with 19 bases left in between.

Turning to this clonotype: A read error may explain this, as a much larger clone is one base away. The conserved final phenylalanine or tryptophan is absent from the CDR3, which likely points to a read error. The chain joins TRBV13 to TRBJ2-3, with D possibly matching TRBD2 (5 bases). The CDR3 has 14 residues. The germline V and J ends were trimmed by 0 bases and 1 base, with 5 bases remaining between them. The germline V gene encodes CDR1 PRHDT and CDR2 FYEKMQ (reference sequence). CDR3 residues: CASSLGEGTDTQYC. The CDR3, as DNA: TGTGCCAGCAGCTTAGGGGAGGGCACAGATACGCAGTATTGT.

The V call is TRBV7-2, the J call TRBJ2-2, with D tentatively TRBD1 or TRBD2 (5 bases each). The germline V gene has CDR1 SGHTA and CDR2 FQGNSA. Trimming left V 6 bases short and J 0 bases short, with 26 bases between. There are 20 residues in the CDR3. The CDR3 sequence: CASRPNPGTASQANTGELFF. CDR3 in DNA: TGTGCCAGCAGACCCAATCCCGGGACGGCCTCTCAGGCGAACACCGGGGAGCTGTTTTTT.

In its sample, this clonotype was seen a few times. The genes are TRBV11-2 and TRBJ1-6, with 7 nucleotides matching TRBD1. The CDR3 covers 15 residues. In germline, CDR1 is SGHAT, CDR2 FQNNGV. V dropped 4 bases and J dropped 6; count of bases not matched to a gene: 6. For the CDR3, the DNA is TGTGCCAGCAGCTACGAGACAGGGTTTAATTCACCCCTCCACTTT. This encodes CASSYETGFNSPLHF.

As concerns this clonotype: A much bigger clone sits one base away, suggesting this may be a read error. No conserved phenylalanine or tryptophan is present at the end of the CDR3, so a read error is the likely explanation. The chain carries TRBV3-1 and TRBJ1-1; a weak D match, TRBD1 (6 bases). Trimming cost V 1 base and J 7 bases, with 16 bases left between them. This CDR3 region has 15 residues. Germline values: CDR1 LGHDT, CDR2 YNNKEL (reference sequence). The CDR3 protein is CASSQGTAIRVEAFY. CDR3 bases: TGTGCCAGCAGCCAAGGGACAGCGATAAGGGTTGAAGCTTTCTAT.